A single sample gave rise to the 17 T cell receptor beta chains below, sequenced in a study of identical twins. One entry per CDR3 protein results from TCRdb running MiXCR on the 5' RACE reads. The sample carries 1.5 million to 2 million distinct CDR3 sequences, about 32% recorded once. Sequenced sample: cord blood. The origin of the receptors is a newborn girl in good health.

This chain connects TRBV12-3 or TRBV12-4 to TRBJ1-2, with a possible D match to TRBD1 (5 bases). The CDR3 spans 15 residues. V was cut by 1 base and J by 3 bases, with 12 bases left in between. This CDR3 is CASSLGRGTYYGYTF. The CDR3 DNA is TGTGCCAGCAGTTTAGGGAGGGGCACCTACTATGGCTACACCTTC.

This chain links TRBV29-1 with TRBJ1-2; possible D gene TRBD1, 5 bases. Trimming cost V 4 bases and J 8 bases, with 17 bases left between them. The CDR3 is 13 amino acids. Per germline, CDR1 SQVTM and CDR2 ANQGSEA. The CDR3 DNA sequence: TGCAGCGTTGGTTTTCAGGGCGGAGGCGGCTACACCTTC. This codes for CSVGFQGGGGYTF.

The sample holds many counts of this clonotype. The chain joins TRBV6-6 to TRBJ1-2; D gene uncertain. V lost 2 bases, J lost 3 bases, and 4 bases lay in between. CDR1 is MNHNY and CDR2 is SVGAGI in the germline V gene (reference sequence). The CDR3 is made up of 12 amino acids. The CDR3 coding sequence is TGTGCCAGCAGTTACGGGGACTATGGCTACACCTTC. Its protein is CASSYGDYGYTF.

The CDR3 sequence: CASSPPGLAGARGTQYF. DNA for the CDR3: TGTGCCAGCAGCCCACCCGGACTAGCGGGGGCTCGGGGTACGCAGTATTTT. V is TRBV7-2 and J is TRBJ2-3; 13 positions match TRBD2. J was trimmed by 8 bases and V by 5 bases; bases with no gene match: 13. CDR3 length: 17 residues. Germline V gives CDR1 SGHTA, CDR2 FQGNSA.

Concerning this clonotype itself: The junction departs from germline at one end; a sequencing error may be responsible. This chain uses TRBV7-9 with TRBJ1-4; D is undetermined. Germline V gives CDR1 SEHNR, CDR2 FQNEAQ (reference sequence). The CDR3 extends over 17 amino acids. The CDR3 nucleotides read TGTGCCAGCAGCCCCCGGTGGGCGCAAGTCACTAATGAACAACTGTTTTTT. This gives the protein CASSPRWAQVTNEQLFF.

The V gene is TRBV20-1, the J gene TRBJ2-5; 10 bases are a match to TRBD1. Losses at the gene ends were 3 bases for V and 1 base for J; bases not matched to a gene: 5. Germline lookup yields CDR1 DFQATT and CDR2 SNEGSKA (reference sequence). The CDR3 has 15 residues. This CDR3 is CSASPDRGIQETQYF. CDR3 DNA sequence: TGCAGTGCTAGTCCGGACAGGGGGATCCAAGAGACCCAGTACTTC.

DNA for the CDR3: TGTGCCAGCAGCTCCCAGGAGGGACAAGACTACGAGCAGTACTTC. Amino acids: CASSSQEGQDYEQYF. This chain joins TRBV4-2 and TRBJ2-7; possibly TRBD1 or TRBD2 for D (6 bases each). This CDR3 spans 15 amino acids. Deletions cut 5 bases from V and 3 bases from J, with 17 bases between. From germline, CDR1 is LGHNA and CDR2 YNFKEQ.

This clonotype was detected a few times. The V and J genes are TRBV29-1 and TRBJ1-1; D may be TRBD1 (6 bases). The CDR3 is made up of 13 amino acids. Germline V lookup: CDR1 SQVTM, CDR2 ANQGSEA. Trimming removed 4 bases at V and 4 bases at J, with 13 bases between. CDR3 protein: CSVGGASGTEAFF. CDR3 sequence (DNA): TGCAGCGTTGGGGGGGCGTCGGGCACTGAAGCTTTCTTT. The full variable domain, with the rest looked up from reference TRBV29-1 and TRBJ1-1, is SAVISQKPSRDICQRGTSLTIQCQVDSQVTMMFWYRQQPGQSLTLIATANQGSEATYESGFVIDKFPISRPNLTFSTLTVSNMSPEDSSIYLCSVGGASGTEAFFGQGTRLTVV.

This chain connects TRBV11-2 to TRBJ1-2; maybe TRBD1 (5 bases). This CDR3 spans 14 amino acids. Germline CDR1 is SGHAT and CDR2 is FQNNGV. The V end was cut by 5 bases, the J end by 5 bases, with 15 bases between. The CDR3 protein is CASSSLQDFYGYTF. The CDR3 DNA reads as TGTGCCAGCAGCAGTCTACAGGACTTTTATGGCTACACCTTC.

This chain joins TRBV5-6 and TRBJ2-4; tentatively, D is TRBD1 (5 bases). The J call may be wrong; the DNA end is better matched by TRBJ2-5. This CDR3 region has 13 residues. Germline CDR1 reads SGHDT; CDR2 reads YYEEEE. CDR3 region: CASSFSTEETQYF. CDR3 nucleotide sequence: TGTGCCAGCAGCTTTTCGACAGAAGAGACCCAGTACTTC.

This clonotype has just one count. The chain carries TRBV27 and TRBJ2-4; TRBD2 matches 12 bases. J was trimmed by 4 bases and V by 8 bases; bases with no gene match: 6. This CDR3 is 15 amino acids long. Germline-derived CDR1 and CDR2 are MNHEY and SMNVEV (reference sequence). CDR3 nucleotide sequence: TGTGCCAGCGGGGCTAGCGGGAGGGATAAAAACATTCAGTACTTC. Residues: CASGASGRDKNIQYF.

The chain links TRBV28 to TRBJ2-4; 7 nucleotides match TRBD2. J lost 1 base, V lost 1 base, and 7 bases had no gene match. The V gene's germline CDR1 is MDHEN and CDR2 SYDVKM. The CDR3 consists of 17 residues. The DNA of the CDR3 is TGTGCCAGCAGTTTATACGTTCAAGCGGGGGCCAAAAACATTCAGTACTTC. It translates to CASSLYVQAGAKNIQYF.

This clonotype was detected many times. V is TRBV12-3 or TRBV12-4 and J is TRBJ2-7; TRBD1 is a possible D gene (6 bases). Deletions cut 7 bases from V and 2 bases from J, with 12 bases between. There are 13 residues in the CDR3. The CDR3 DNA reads TGTGCCAGCACCTTCGGGACACCCTACGAGCAGTACTTC. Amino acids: CASTFGTPYEQYF.

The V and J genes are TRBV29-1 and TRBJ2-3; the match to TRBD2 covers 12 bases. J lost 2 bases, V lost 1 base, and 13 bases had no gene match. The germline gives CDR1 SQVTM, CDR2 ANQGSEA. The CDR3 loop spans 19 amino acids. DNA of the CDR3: TGCAGCGTTGAAGCCCTAGCGGGGGGGCGAGGTCTGGCCACAGATACGCAGTATTTT. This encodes CSVEALAGGRGLATDTQYF.

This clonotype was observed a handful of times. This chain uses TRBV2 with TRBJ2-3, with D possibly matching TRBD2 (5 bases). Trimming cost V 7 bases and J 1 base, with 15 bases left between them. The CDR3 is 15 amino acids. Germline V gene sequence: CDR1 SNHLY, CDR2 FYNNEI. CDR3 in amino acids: CASKRSAVRTDTQYF. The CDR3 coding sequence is TGTGCCAGCAAACGGTCAGCGGTTCGCACAGATACGCAGTATTTT.

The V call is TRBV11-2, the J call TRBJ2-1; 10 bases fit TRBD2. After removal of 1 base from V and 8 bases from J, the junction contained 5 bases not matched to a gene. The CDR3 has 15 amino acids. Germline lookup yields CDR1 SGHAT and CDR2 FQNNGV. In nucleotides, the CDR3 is TGTGCCAGCAGCTTAGGAGCGGGAGGGCCTCATGAGCAGTTCTTC. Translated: CASSLGAGGPHEQFF.

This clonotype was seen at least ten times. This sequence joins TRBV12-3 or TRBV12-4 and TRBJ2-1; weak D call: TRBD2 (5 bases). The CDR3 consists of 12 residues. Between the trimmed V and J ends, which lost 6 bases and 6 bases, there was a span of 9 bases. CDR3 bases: TGTGCCAGCAGGACCGCGGGCAATGAGCAGTTCTTC. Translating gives CASRTAGNEQFF.